Below are 11 T cell receptor beta chains sequenced from a single sample in a study of early T cells in non-severe SARS-CoV-2 infection. TCRdb re-called the 5' RACE reads through MiXCR, storing one row per CDR3 protein. The sample has roughly 64,000 distinct CDR3 sequences, about 11% seen once; the top ten hold roughly 3%. Sequences were derived from whole blood, sampled at baseline. These receptors were obtained from an adult who was a healthcare worker with PCR-confirmed SARS-CoV-2 infection or an uninfected control (not recorded which).

This clonotype has just a few counts. The CDR3 region is CASSLRLAATGELFF. For the CDR3, the DNA is TGTGCCAGCAGCCTAAGACTAGCGGCCACCGGGGAGCTGTTTTTT. J is TRBJ2-2 and V is TRBV11-2; TRBD2 aligns across 9 bases. V shed 5 bases and J 4 bases; nucleotides not matched to a gene: 5. This CDR3 has 15 amino acids. Germline V gene lookup returns CDR1 SGHAT and CDR2 FQNNGV.

This clonotype turned up a few times. The chain links TRBV6-6 to TRBJ1-5; TRBD1 aligns across 7 bases. CDR1 is MNHNY, CDR2 SVGAGI, per germline (reference sequence). V was pared by 0 bases and J by 5 bases, with 4 bases of the junction left unmatched. This CDR3 contains 15 residues. CDR3 sequence reads: CASSYSTGRHQPQHF. The CDR3 DNA reads as TGTGCCAGCAGTTACTCGACAGGGCGGCATCAGCCCCAGCATTTT.

This clonotype was counted ten times or more. The J gene is TRBJ1-1, the V gene TRBV6-2 or TRBV6-3, with unresolved D. The CDR3 spans 14 residues. From germline, CDR1 is MNHEY and CDR2 SVGEGT. V was pared by 5 bases and J by 1 base, with 11 bases between. CDR3 loop: CASSLVTTNTEAFF. DNA of the CDR3: TGTGCCAGCAGTCTCGTAACGACGAACACTGAAGCTTTCTTT.

This sequence joins TRBV19 and TRBJ2-2, with no clear D. The germline CDR1 and CDR2 sequences are LNHDA and SQIVND (reference sequence). The CDR3 length is 12 residues. With 6 bases removed from V and 7 bases from J, the gap between germline ends came to 9 bases. The CDR3 region is CASSPHGGELFF. The DNA of the CDR3 is TGTGCCAGTAGCCCGCATGGCGGGGAGCTGTTTTTT.

This chain connects TRBV19 to TRBJ1-6; perhaps TRBD1 as D (5 bases). V was shortened by 2 bases and J by 9 bases, with 11 bases between the two germline ends. The CDR3 loop spans 14 amino acids. From germline, CDR1 is LNHDA and CDR2 SQIVND (reference sequence). The CDR3 region is CASSIKVGLSPLHF. Written as DNA, the CDR3 is TGTGCCAGTAGTATAAAAGTGGGACTTTCACCCCTCCACTTT.

On this clonotype itself: At one end, the junction sequence differs from germline, possibly due to a read error. The rearrangement links TRBV9 to TRBJ2-3; perhaps TRBD1 as D (6 bases). The CDR3 loop spans 14 amino acids. Germline V CDR1 and CDR2: SGDLS, YYNGEE. CDR3 nucleotide sequence: TGTGTCAGCAGCCGAGGGGACACCACAGATACGCAGTATTTT. This sequence encodes CVSSRGDTTDTQYF.

The chain has TRBV4-1 and TRBJ2-1; no definite D call. Germline V lookup: CDR1 MGHRA, CDR2 YSYEKL. The CDR3 totals 18 residues. V gave up 0 bases and J gave up 5 bases, with 20 bases separating them. CDR3 protein: CASSQEVTKVMAHNEQFF. In DNA form, the CDR3 reads TGCGCCAGCAGCCAAGAAGTGACAAAAGTAATGGCTCACAATGAGCAGTTCTTC.

The table lists this clonotype with a few counts. V usage is TRBV11-2 and J usage is TRBJ1-6; no definite D call. From germline, CDR1 is SGHAT and CDR2 FQNNGV. V was cut by 3 bases and J by 8 bases, with 8 bases left in between. The length of the CDR3 is 13 residues. In DNA form, the CDR3 reads TGTGCCAGCAGCTTGATCCGGGATTCACCCCTCCACTTT. It specifies CASSLIRDSPLHF. Full variable domain (missing parts from reference TRBV11-2 and TRBJ1-6): EAGVAQSPRYKIIEKRQSVAFWCNPISGHATLYWYQQILGQGPKLLIQFQNNGVVDDSQLPKDRFSAERLKGVDSTLKIQPAKLEDSAVYLCASSLIRDSPLHFGNGTRLTVT.

This clonotype was seen ten or more times. The V gene is TRBV18, the J gene TRBJ2-1; D uncertain. CDR3 length: 11 residues. The germline V and J ends were trimmed by 3 bases and 6 bases, with 3 bases remaining between them. Germline values: CDR1 KGHSH, CDR2 LQKENI. The CDR3 coding sequence is TGTGCCAGCTCACCTGGCAATGAGCAGTTCTTC. This translates into CASSPGNEQFF.

The CDR3 protein is CASSLWASSKRSYGYTF. The CDR3 DNA sequence: TGCGCCAGCAGCTTGTGGGCCTCCTCGAAGCGATCCTATGGCTACACCTTC. The chain couples TRBV5-1 to TRBJ1-2; D is undetermined. V gave up 1 base and J gave up 4 bases, with 20 bases separating them. The CDR3 consists of 17 residues. Germline-derived CDR1 and CDR2 are SGHRS and YFSETQ.

The chain combines TRBV18 with TRBJ1-5, with TRBD1 as a possible D gene (5 bases). The V end lost 3 bases, the J end lost 3 bases, and 9 bases lay between the germline ends. The CDR3 has 14 residues. Germline values: CDR1 KGHSH, CDR2 LQKENI. For the CDR3, the DNA is TGTGCCAGCTCACCGGTGGGGCTCAATCAGCCCCAGCATTTT. This translates into CASSPVGLNQPQHF.